The 30 T cell receptor beta chains below were found in one sample sequenced in a study of shared clonotypes between healthy human individuals. Libraries were prepared by immunoSEQ multiplex PCR; TCRdb keeps only in-frame clonotypes and omits some of them. The sample lists roughly 570,000 clones, 95% to 98% occurring once. CD8 cells classed as naive were CD45RO-negative and positively selected for CCR7, excluding terminally differentiated effector memory CD45RA+ cells. Specimen: naive CD8+ T cells sorted from blood. The receptors come from a man between 25 and 39 years old in good health.

This clone was counted a single time. The chain carries TRBV9 and TRBJ1-2; D ambiguous. The CDR3 runs to 12 residues. With 7 bases removed from V and 8 bases from J, the gap between germline ends came to 15 bases. Per germline, CDR1 SGDLS and CDR2 YYNGEE. DNA of the CDR3: TGTGCCAGCTTGTCGGGCAATTTGGGCTACACCTTC. It yields the protein CASLSGNLGYTF.

The rearrangement uses TRBV7-2 and TRBJ2-3, with 7 bases aligning to TRBD1. The CDR3 spans 15 residues. The V segment lost 6 bases and the J segment 0 bases; nucleotides outside the gene matches: 6. In germline, CDR1 is SGHTA, CDR2 FQGNSA. CDR3 bases: TGTGCCAGCAGGCTCTGGGGACAGAGCACAGATACGCAGTATTTT. It translates to CASRLWGQSTDTQYF. Looking up the rest from reference TRBV7-2 and TRBJ2-3 gives the full variable domain: GAGVSQSPSNKVTEKGKDVELRCDPISGHTALYWYRQSLGQGLEFLIYFQGNSAPDKSGLPSDRFSAERTGGSVSTLTIQRTQQEDSAVYLCASRLWGQSTDTQYFGPGTRLTVL.

The chain couples TRBV7-9 to TRBJ2-5; D is possibly TRBD1 (6 bases). The V end was cut by 5 bases, the J end by 1 base, with 11 bases between. CDR1 is SEHNR, CDR2 FQNEAQ, per germline (reference sequence). The CDR3 consists of 14 residues. The CDR3 region is CASSATGLQETQYF. DNA of the CDR3: TGTGCCAGCAGCGCGACAGGCCTCCAAGAGACCCAGTACTTC.

V and J are TRBV2 and TRBJ2-3; TRBD1 is a possible D gene (5 bases). This CDR3 has 16 residues. Per the germline V gene, CDR1 is SNHLY and CDR2 is FYNNEI. V was cut by 1 base and J by 1 base, with 12 bases left in between. The CDR3 DNA follows: TGTGCCAGCAGTGAAGGGCAGGGCGGCGGCACAGATACGCAGTATTTT. Translating it yields CASSEGQGGGTDTQYF.

This chain connects TRBV7-8 to TRBJ2-1, with 13 bases matching TRBD2. V shed 0 bases and J 7 bases; nucleotides not matched to a gene: 6. The germline V gene encodes CDR1 SGHVS and CDR2 FQNEAQ. There are 17 residues in the CDR3. The CDR3 nucleotides are TGTGCCAGCAGCTTAGCGTTGGGACTAGCGGGACCAAATGAGCAGTTCTTC. Its translation: CASSLALGLAGPNEQFF.

The chain joins TRBV6-5 to TRBJ2-7; 7 bases are shared with TRBD2. Germline CDR1 is MNHEY and CDR2 is SVGAGI. This CDR3 region has 16 residues. V trimming: 2 bases; J trimming: 0 bases; junction bases outside the gene matches: 7. CDR3 sequence reads: CASSYAIGGGSYEQYF. The CDR3 DNA reads TGTGCCAGCAGTTACGCAATTGGGGGGGGCTCCTACGAGCAGTACTTC.

The CDR3 coding sequence is TGTGCCACCTCGGGAGGGAATGAGCAGTTCTTC. Its protein product is CATSGGNEQFF. The chain carries TRBV2 and TRBJ2-1; 8 bases line up with TRBD2. With V trimmed by 10 bases and J by 7 bases, 3 bases remained unmatched. This CDR3 region has 11 residues. Germline V CDR1 and CDR2: SNHLY, FYNNEI.

This clone was observed a single time. The genes are TRBV9 and TRBJ2-6; possibly TRBD2 for D (6 bases). Germline V gives CDR1 SGDLS, CDR2 YYNGEE. Trimming removed 4 bases from V and 3 bases from J, with 23 bases in between. The CDR3 sequence is 19 residues long. CDR3 DNA sequence: TGTGCCAGCAGCCAAAATCGGGGGAACACTAAATATGGGGCCAACGTCCTGACTTTC. Its translation is CASSQNRGNTKYGANVLTF.

This clone was seen just once. The V call is TRBV19, the J call TRBJ2-2; TRBD1 matches at 7 bases. Per germline, CDR1 LNHDA and CDR2 SQIVND (reference sequence). The CDR3 spans 14 residues. The ends lost 8 bases at V and 1 base at J; junction bases unmatched: 4. The CDR3 DNA reads as TGTGCCAGTGTGGACAGGAGGAACACCGGGGAGCTGTTTTTT. As protein: CASVDRRNTGELFF.

The chain employs TRBV21-1 and TRBJ2-5; the D call in the table, TRBD2, was not verified against the DNA. TRBV21-1 is recorded as a pseudogene. The CDR3 is 13 amino acids. The DNA for the CDR3 is TGTGCCAGCAGCAATAGCGGGTCCTTGGCCCAGTACTTC. Translation: CASSNSGSLAQYF.

The rearrangement joins TRBV2 to TRBJ2-6; tentatively, D is TRBD1 (6 bases). Between the trimmed V and J ends, which lost 7 bases and 4 bases, there was a span of 17 bases. The CDR3 sequence is 16 residues long. Germline values: CDR1 SNHLY, CDR2 FYNNEI. The CDR3 DNA follows: TGTGCCAGCACAGGGGCCTCTATGTGGGGGGCCAACGTCCTGACTTTC. Its protein is CASTGASMWGANVLTF.

This chain connects TRBV7-3 to TRBJ2-6; a possible D gene is TRBD2 (6 bases). The V and J ends lost 2 bases and 1 base respectively, with 9 bases between them. There are 16 residues in the CDR3. Looked up from germline, CDR1 is SGHTA and CDR2 is FQGTGA. This CDR3 reads CASSLYGGSGANVLTF. The DNA of the CDR3 is TGTGCCAGCAGCTTATACGGGGGTTCTGGGGCCAACGTCCTGACTTTC.

V usage is TRBV19 and J usage is TRBJ2-4; maybe TRBD1 (6 bases). V lost 7 bases and J lost 1, with 20 bases in between. Per the germline V gene, CDR1 is LNHDA and CDR2 is SQIVND (reference sequence). The CDR3 sequence is 17 residues long. The CDR3 nucleotides read TGTGCCAGTACCGTAGGCCCCCAGGGGTTGGCCAAAAACATTCAGTACTTC. Protein sequence: CASTVGPQGLAKNIQYF. The full variable domain, with the rest looked up from reference TRBV19 and TRBJ2-4, is DGGITQSPKYLFRKEGQNVTLSCEQNLNHDAMYWYRQDPGQGLRLIYYSQIVNDFQKGDIAEGYSVSREKKESFPLTVTSAQKNPTAFYLCASTVGPQGLAKNIQYFGAGTRLSVL.

Only one count was recorded for this clone. V usage is TRBV4-1 and J usage is TRBJ2-1; 7 bases align to TRBD2. The length of the CDR3 is 13 residues. Per the germline V gene, CDR1 is MGHRA and CDR2 is YSYEKL. V shed 5 bases, J shed 12 bases, and the junction held 10 bases outside the gene matches. In DNA, the CDR3 is TGCGCCAGCAGCGATGGCGGGAGACCCGGGCAGTTCTTC. Amino acids: CASSDGGRPGQFF.

The CDR3 DNA sequence: TGTGCCAGCAGCTCGTGGACTAGCGGGACTTCCGGGGAGCTGTTTTTT. Translating it yields CASSSWTSGTSGELFF. The V call is TRBV5-4, the J call TRBJ2-2; 12 bases are shared with TRBD2. In germline, CDR1 is SGHNT, CDR2 YYREEE (reference sequence). Trimming cost V 3 bases and J 6 bases; bases outside gene matches: 6. The CDR3 runs 16 residues.

The CDR3 coding sequence is TGTGCCAGCAGCCCCTCGATCCCAGGGTTTGGAAACACCATATATTTT. This codes for CASSPSIPGFGNTIYF. The chain couples TRBV11-2 to TRBJ1-3; a possible D gene is TRBD1 (5 bases). Germline V gene lookup returns CDR1 SGHAT and CDR2 FQNNGV. This CDR3 comprises 16 residues. Trimming removed 5 bases at V and 3 bases at J, with 17 bases between.

This chain links TRBV6-5 with TRBJ1-1; perhaps TRBD1 as D (5 bases). CDR1 MNHEY and CDR2 SVGAGI come from the germline V gene. The CDR3 has 15 residues. Trimming pared 2 bases from V and 0 bases from J, leaving 10 bases between. CDR3 nucleotide sequence: TGTGCCAGCAGTTACCACGGGGCGATGAACACTGAAGCTTTCTTT. It yields the protein CASSYHGAMNTEAFF.

CDR3 sequence: CASSLVGGPGEQYF. The CDR3 nucleotides are TGTGCCAGCAGCTTAGTGGGAGGGCCTGGAGAGCAGTACTTC. This chain uses TRBV7-9 with TRBJ2-7; TRBD2 matches at 7 bases. Germline values: CDR1 SEHNR, CDR2 FQNEAQ (reference sequence). The CDR3 loop spans 14 amino acids. The J segment lost 7 bases and the V segment lost 1 base, leaving 7 bases of the junction unmatched.

The chain carries TRBV28 and TRBJ2-7; 8 bases align to TRBD1. The CDR3 loop spans 15 amino acids. CDR1 is MDHEN and CDR2 is SYDVKM in the germline V gene. The V gene end was trimmed by 6 bases and the J gene end by 1 base; junction bases not matched to a gene: 8. Here the CDR3 DNA reads TGTGCCAGCAGAGATCTTAGGACAGGGTCCTACGAGCAGTACTTC. Translating gives CASRDLRTGSYEQYF.

DNA of the CDR3: TGTGCCGTACAGGGAGGGTATACTGAAGCTTTCTTT. Protein product: CAVQGGYTEAFF. V is TRBV2 and J is TRBJ1-1; D perhaps matches TRBD1 (6 bases). Trimming shortened V by 11 bases and J by 5 bases, and 15 bases separated the two germline ends. Per germline, CDR1 SNHLY and CDR2 FYNNEI. This CDR3 is 12 amino acids long.

V is TRBV13 and J is TRBJ1-3, with a possible D match to TRBD1 (5 bases). The V gene's germline CDR1 is PRHDT and CDR2 FYEKMQ (reference sequence). The V and J ends lost 4 bases and 6 bases respectively, with 19 bases between them. This CDR3 spans 16 amino acids. In DNA form, the CDR3 reads TGTGCCAGCAGCTCCGTTCTAACGGGGGAAGAAAACACCATATATTTT. Its protein product is CASSSVLTGEENTIYF.

The chain has TRBV2 and TRBJ2-7; 10 nucleotides match TRBD2. The CDR3 is made up of 14 amino acids. Germline values: CDR1 SNHLY, CDR2 FYNNEI. V lost 5 bases to trimming and J lost 3 bases; unmatched junction nucleotides: 4. DNA for the CDR3: TGTGCCAGCAGTTTCCTAGCGGGGGACTACGAGCAGTACTTC. Translated: CASSFLAGDYEQYF.

V gene TRBV5-1 combines with J gene TRBJ2-7, with TRBD2 as a possible D gene (5 bases). The length of the CDR3 is 12 residues. Germline assignment: CDR1 SGHRS and CDR2 YFSETQ. Trimming stripped 3 bases from V and 3 bases from J, with 7 bases between. CDR3 protein: CASSSRDYEQYF. Here the CDR3 DNA reads TGCGCCAGCAGCTCCCGGGACTACGAGCAGTACTTC.

The rearrangement uses TRBV7-9 and TRBJ2-3; D is ambiguous. This CDR3 comprises 11 residues. Trimming shortened V by 5 bases and J by 5 bases, and 5 bases separated the two germline ends. The germline V gene has CDR1 SEHNR and CDR2 FQNEAQ (reference sequence). In DNA, the CDR3 is TGTGCCAGCAGCGCCGTAGATACGCAGTATTTT. Translation gives CASSAVDTQYF.

J is TRBJ2-7 and V is TRBV14; D remains ambiguous. Germline V gene lookup returns CDR1 SGHDN and CDR2 FVKESK. The length of the CDR3 is 14 residues. V dropped 1 base and J dropped 2 bases, with 9 bases sitting between them. The CDR3 DNA is TGTGCCAGCAGCCAAGGTCTAGAAACCTACGAGCAGTACTTC. Its translation is CASSQGLETYEQYF.

The V and J genes are TRBV5-4 and TRBJ2-5; the match to TRBD1 covers 10 bases. The germline V gene has CDR1 SGHNT and CDR2 YYREEE (reference sequence). The J segment lost 4 bases and the V segment lost 1 base, leaving 10 bases of the junction unmatched. This CDR3 spans 17 amino acids. The CDR3 sequence: CASSLLGRDRGRETQYF. The CDR3 DNA reads TGTGCCAGCAGCTTGTTGGGTAGGGACAGGGGAAGAGAGACCCAGTACTTC.

The chain links TRBV10-1 to TRBJ2-3; tentatively, D is TRBD2 (6 bases). The CDR3 length is 13 residues. Germline lookup yields CDR1 WNHNN and CDR2 SYGVQD (reference sequence). Between the trimmed V and J ends, which lost 6 bases and 1 base, there was a span of 8 bases. The CDR3 loop is CASRLACTDTQYF. The CDR3 nucleotides read TGCGCCAGCAGACTAGCATGCACAGATACGCAGTATTTT.

The rearrangement links TRBV9 to TRBJ2-1; D is uncertain. CDR1 is SGDLS and CDR2 is YYNGEE in the germline V gene. The CDR3 runs 15 residues. V was shortened by 0 bases and J by 2 bases, with 9 bases between the two germline ends. Written as DNA, the CDR3 is TGTGCCAGCAGCGTAGATGAAGACACCTACAATGAGCAGTTCTTC. Its translation: CASSVDEDTYNEQFF.

The J gene is TRBJ2-3, the V gene TRBV30; D possibly corresponds to TRBD2 (6 bases). The CDR3 runs to 14 residues. The V and J ends lost 4 bases and 0 bases respectively, with 11 bases between them. Germline V gives CDR1 GTSNPN, CDR2 SVGIG (reference sequence). Written as DNA, the CDR3 is TGTGCCTGGACCCTGGGGGGAAGCACAGATACGCAGTATTTT. This sequence encodes CAWTLGGSTDTQYF.

This clone appeared once. The J gene is TRBJ2-3, the V gene TRBV6-7; tentatively, D is TRBD1 (5 bases). TRBV6-7 is marked as an open reading frame, function uncertain. The CDR3 spans 17 residues. V was shortened by 2 bases and J by 1 base, with 16 bases between the two germline ends. The CDR3 reads CASSYPLTTEGTDTQYF. The CDR3 DNA reads TGTGCCAGCAGTTACCCCCTAACGACAGAGGGCACAGATACGCAGTATTTT.